What follows are 9 T cell receptor beta chains derived from one specimen sequenced in a study of T cell responses to AZD1222 COVID-19 vaccine. Some clones are missing from TCRdb's copy, which holds only in-frame ones; the method was immunoSEQ multiplex PCR. The table shows about 140,000 clones, with over 85% occurring only once. Sequenced here: peripheral blood, sampled on day 0 of AZD1222 vaccination. The origin of the receptors is an adult in good health.

The chain has TRBV13 and TRBJ1-1, with 11 nucleotides matching TRBD1. CDR1 PRHDT and CDR2 FYEKMQ come from the germline V gene (reference sequence). The CDR3 has 16 residues. Unmatched junction bases numbered 8, after V lost 5 bases and J lost 3 bases. CDR3 sequence (DNA): TGTGCCAGCAGCGGAACATGGGGACAGGGGGACACTGAAGCTTTCTTT. Its translation: CASSGTWGQGDTEAFF.

The chain uses TRBV3-1 (or the pseudogene TRBV3-2) and TRBJ1-5, with 8 bases matching TRBD1. There are 17 residues in the CDR3. The germline CDR1 and CDR2 sequences are LGHDT and YNNKEL (reference sequence). V lost 5 bases to trimming and J lost 6 bases; unmatched junction nucleotides: 15. The chain's CDR3 is CASSSGQGKPLSQPQHF. In nucleotides, the CDR3 is TGTGCCAGCAGCTCTGGACAGGGAAAACCCCTTAGTCAGCCCCAGCATTTT.

Notes on this clone: Other nucleotide sequences in the sample specify the same CDR3. DNA for the CDR3: TGTGCCAGCAGCTTAGGGGACGAGCAGTACTTC. This codes for CASSLGDEQYF. This chain joins TRBV7-9 and TRBJ2-7; D not certain. With 1 base removed from V and 5 bases from J, the gap between germline ends came to 3 bases. This CDR3 has 11 residues. In germline, CDR1 is SEHNR, CDR2 FQNEAQ (reference sequence).

J is TRBJ1-2 and V is TRBV6-5, with a tentative D call TRBD1 (6 bases). The germline V and J ends were trimmed by 7 bases and 6 bases, with 15 bases remaining between them. This CDR3 is 13 amino acids long. The germline CDR1 and CDR2 sequences are MNHEY and SVGAGI. The CDR3 DNA sequence: TGTGCCAGCACCCCCGGGACAAAGAATGGCTACACCTTC. Its translation is CASTPGTKNGYTF.

This chain connects TRBV7-9 to TRBJ1-1, with D unclear. V lost 5 bases and J lost 0, with 1 base in between. Germline V gene data show CDR1 as SEHNR and CDR2 as FQNEAQ (reference sequence). The CDR3 covers 11 residues. The CDR3 region is CASSMNTEAFF. The CDR3 DNA sequence: TGTGCCAGCAGCATGAACACTGAAGCTTTCTTT.

This chain links TRBV5-1 with TRBJ2-5, with a possible D match to TRBD1 (6 bases). Trimming took off 4 bases at V and 2 bases at J, with 6 bases between the two ends. This CDR3 is built from 12 residues. CDR1 is SGHRS and CDR2 is YFSETQ in the germline V gene. The CDR3 DNA follows: TGCGCCAGCAGCACAGGGCAAGAGACCCAGTACTTC. Amino acids: CASSTGQETQYF.

The chain couples TRBV28 to TRBJ2-7; no firm D call. V lost 4 bases and J 4 bases, leaving 8 bases between the germline ends. The CDR3 covers 12 residues. The germline V gene has CDR1 MDHEN and CDR2 SYDVKM. CDR3 nucleotides: TGTGCCAGCAGTTCCCAGATGTACGAGCAGTACTTC. Translating it yields CASSSQMYEQYF.

This chain uses TRBV11-3 with TRBJ2-1, with a tentative D call TRBD2 (6 bases). The germline V gene encodes CDR1 SGHNT and CDR2 YENEEA. The V end was cut by 1 base, the J end by 9 bases, with 28 bases between. CDR3 size: 19 residues. The CDR3 sequence is CASSLAIKAGRERGTEQFF. Written as DNA, the CDR3 is TGTGCCAGCAGCTTAGCTATTAAGGCGGGTCGGGAGAGGGGTACTGAGCAGTTCTTC.

This clone was found a few times. The CDR3 bases are TGTGCCAGCAGGAATACAGGGGGGACAGGCAATCAGCCCCAGCATTTT. As protein: CASRNTGGTGNQPQHF. The genes are TRBV28 and TRBJ1-5; 8 nucleotides agree with TRBD1. CDR1 is MDHEN and CDR2 is SYDVKM in the germline V gene. The CDR3 has 16 amino acids. V lost 6 bases and J lost 2; bases outside the gene matches: 9.